The source of this T cell receptor beta chain is a study of spatial heterogeneity in lung cancer. In the study overall: Follow-up PBMC samples were sequenced when available, at a median of approximately 23 months after resection. Within raw reads, each unique TCR and UMI combination appeared on average more than ten times. Overall study findings and caveats: Ubiquitous expanded tumor TCRs were seen in blood more at resection than at follow-up.

MiXCR, applied by TCRdb to the 5' RACE reads, yields one record per CDR3 protein. Of 25,000 to 35,000 distinct CDR3 sequences in the sample, approximately 5.1% are singletons; the top ten hold roughly a quarter. The CDR3 consists of 17 residues. The V and J ends lost 2 bases and 7 bases respectively, with 24 bases between them. Germline V gene lookup returns CDR1 GTSNPN and CDR2 SVGIG (reference sequence). The sample's time point: blood at routine non-recurrence follow-up after resection. This clonotype was seen repeatedly, ten times or more. Its antigen is currently unknown. The TCR comes from a female donor with early-stage non-small cell lung cancer. The chain carries TRBV30 and TRBJ1-5, with a possible D match to TRBD1 (6 bases). Specimen: PBMCs, collected at follow-up. In DNA form, the CDR3 reads TGTGCCTGGAGTAAGAACGCCCTACAGGGCCTCAGGCAGCCCCAGCATTTT. The encoded protein is CAWSKNALQGLRQPQHF.